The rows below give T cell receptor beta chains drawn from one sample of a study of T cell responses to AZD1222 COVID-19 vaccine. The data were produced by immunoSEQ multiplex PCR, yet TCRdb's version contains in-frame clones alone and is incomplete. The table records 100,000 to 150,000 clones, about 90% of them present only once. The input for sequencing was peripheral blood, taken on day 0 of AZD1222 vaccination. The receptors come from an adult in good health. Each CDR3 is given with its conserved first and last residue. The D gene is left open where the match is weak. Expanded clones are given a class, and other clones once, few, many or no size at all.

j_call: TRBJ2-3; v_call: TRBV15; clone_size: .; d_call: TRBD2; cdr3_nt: TGTGCCACCAGCAGAGATGGGACTAGCGGGGGGTCAGATACGCAGTATTTT; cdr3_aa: CATSRDGTSGGSDTQYF
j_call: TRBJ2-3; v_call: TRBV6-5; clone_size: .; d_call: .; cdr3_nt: TGTGCCAGCAGTTACCGGGATGCGCAGTATTTT; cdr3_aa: CASSYRDAQYF
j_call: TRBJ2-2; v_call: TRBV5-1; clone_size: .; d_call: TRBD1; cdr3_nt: TGCGCCAGCTCTCACGGACAGGGGGTCACCGGGGAGCTGTTTTTT; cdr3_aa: CASSHGQGVTGELFF
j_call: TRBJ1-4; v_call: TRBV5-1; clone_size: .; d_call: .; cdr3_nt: TGCGCCAGCAGCTTGGCTCGGTCAGATAATGAAAAACTGTTTTTT; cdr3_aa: CASSLARSDNEKLFF
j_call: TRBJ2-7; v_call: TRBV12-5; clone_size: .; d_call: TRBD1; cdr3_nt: TGTGCTAGTGGTTTGGACAGGGGTGGATCCTACGAGCAGTACTTC; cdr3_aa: CASGLDRGGSYEQYF
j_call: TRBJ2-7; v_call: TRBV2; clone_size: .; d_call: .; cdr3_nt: TGTGCCAGCAGTGAAGTCCAGGGGGGTTACGAGCAGTACTTC; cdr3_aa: CASSEVQGGYEQYF
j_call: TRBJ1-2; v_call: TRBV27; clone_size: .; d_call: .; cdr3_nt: TGTGCCAGCAGTTTATCGGCAGGGAGTTCGGGCTACACCTTC; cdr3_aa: CASSLSAGSSGYTF
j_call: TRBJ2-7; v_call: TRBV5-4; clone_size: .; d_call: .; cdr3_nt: TGTGCCAGCAGCTTGCAATCAGCGCCCAACTACGAGCAGTACTTC; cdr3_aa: CASSLQSAPNYEQYF
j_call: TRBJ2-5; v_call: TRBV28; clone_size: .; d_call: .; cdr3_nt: TGTGCCAGCAGTTTAACAGATCAAGAGACCCAGTACTTC; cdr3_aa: CASSLTDQETQYF
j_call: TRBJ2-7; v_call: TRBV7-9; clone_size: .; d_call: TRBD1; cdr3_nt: TGTGCCAGCAGCTTAGGTGTGGCAGGGGGTGAGCAGTACTTC; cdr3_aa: CASSLGVAGGEQYF
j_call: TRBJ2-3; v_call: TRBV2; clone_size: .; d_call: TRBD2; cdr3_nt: TGTGCCAGCAGTAACCTAGCGGGGGGGCGAGATACGCAGTATTTT; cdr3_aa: CASSNLAGGRDTQYF
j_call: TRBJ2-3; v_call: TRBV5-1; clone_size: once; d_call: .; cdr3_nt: TGCGCCAGCAGCTTGTGGGGCGGGAAAACAGATACGCAGTATTTT; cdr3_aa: CASSLWGGKTDTQYF
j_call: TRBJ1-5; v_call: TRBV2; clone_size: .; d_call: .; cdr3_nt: TGTGCCAGCAGTGCGAGGCAGGCGAATAATCAGCCCCAGCATTTT; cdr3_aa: CASSARQANNQPQHF
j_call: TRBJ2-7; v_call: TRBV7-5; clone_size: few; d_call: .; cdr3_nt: TGTGTCAGAAGCTTCCAGGACAGGGGCTCCTACGAGCAGTACTTC; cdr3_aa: CVRSFQDRGSYEQYF
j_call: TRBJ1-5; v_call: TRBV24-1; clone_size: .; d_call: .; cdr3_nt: TGTGCCACCAGTGCCTTGGAGGGTCAGCCCCAGCATTTT; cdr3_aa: CATSALEGQPQHF
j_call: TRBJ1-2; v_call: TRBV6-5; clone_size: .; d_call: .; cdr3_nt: TGTGCCAGCAGCCCCGACAGGAACTATGGCTACACCTTC; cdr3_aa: CASSPDRNYGYTF
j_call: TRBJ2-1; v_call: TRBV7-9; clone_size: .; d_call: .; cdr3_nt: TGTGCCAGCAGCTTGCCGGTAAAGCCTGAGCAGTTCTTC; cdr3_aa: CASSLPVKPEQFF
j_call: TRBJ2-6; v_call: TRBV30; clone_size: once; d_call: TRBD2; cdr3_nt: TGTGCCTGGAGTAGGGGAGGGTCTGGGGCCAACGTCCTGACTTTC; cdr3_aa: CAWSRGGSGANVLTF
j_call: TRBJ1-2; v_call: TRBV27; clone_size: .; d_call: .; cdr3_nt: TGTGCCAGCAGTTCTTCCGGGCAGGGTGGCTACACCTTC; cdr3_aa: CASSSSGQGGYTF
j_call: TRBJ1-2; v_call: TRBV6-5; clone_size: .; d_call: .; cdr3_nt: TGTGCCAGCAGTTTCGACCCGGTGGGGGGCTCTGGCTACACCTTC; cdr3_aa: CASSFDPVGGSGYTF
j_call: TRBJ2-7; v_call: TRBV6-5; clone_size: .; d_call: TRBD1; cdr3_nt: TGTGCCAGCAGTTACATCAGGGGGCGAGAGCAGTACTTC; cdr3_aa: CASSYIRGREQYF
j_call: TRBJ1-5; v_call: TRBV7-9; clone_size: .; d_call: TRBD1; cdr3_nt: TGTGCCAGCAGCATCTTCACAGGGGAGGATCAGCCCCAGCATTTT; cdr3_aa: CASSIFTGEDQPQHF
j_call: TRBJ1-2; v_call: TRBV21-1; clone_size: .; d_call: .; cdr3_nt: TGTGCCAGCAGCAAAAACTGCTGGGGGGCTACCTATGGCTACACCTTC; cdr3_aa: CASSKNCWGATYGYTF
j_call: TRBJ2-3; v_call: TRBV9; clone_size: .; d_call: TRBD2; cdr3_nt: TGTGCCAGCAGCGTAGGCTCTAGCGGTGGTGTGGCAGATACGCAGTATTTT; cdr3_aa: CASSVGSSGGVADTQYF
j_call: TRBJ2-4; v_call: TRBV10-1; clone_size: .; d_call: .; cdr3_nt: TGCGCCAGCACCGAATGTGGCCGTAATTTCAAAAACATTCAGTACTTC; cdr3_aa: CASTECGRNFKNIQYF
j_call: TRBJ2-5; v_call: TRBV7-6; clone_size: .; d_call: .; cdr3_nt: TGTGCCAGCAGCCCCATCGGGGAGTTATCAACAGAGACCCAGTACTTC; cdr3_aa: CASSPIGELSTETQYF
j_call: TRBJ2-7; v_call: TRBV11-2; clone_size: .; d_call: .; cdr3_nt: TGTGCCAGCAGCCCGGACAGTTCCTACGAGCAGTACTTC; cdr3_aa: CASSPDSSYEQYF
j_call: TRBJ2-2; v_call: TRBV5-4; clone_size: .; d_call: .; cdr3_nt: TGTGCCAGCAGCTGGGGGGTCGACACCGGGGAGCTGTTTTTT; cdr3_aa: CASSWGVDTGELFF
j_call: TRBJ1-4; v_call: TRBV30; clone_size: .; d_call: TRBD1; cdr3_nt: TGTGCCTGGAAGGGGGCTGGTGAAAAACTGTTTTTT; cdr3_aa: CAWKGAGEKLFF
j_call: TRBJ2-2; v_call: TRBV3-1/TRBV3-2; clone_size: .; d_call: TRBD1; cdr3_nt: TGTGCCAGCAGGAACTCAGGGGGCGCGGGGACCGGGGAGCTGTTTTTT; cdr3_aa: CASRNSGGAGTGELFF
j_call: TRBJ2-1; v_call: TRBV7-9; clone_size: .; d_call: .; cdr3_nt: TGTGCCAGCAGCTTAGCAGTCAGCGATGAGCAGTTCTTC; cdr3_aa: CASSLAVSDEQFF
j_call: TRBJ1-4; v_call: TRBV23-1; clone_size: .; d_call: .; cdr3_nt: TGCGCCAGCAGTTATACTACAACTAATGAAAAACTGTTTTTT; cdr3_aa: CASSYTTTNEKLFF
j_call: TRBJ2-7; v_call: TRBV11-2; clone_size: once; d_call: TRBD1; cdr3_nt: TGTGCCAGCAGCTCCTCGGGACAGGGGTTCCACGAGCAGTACTTC; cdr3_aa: CASSSSGQGFHEQYF
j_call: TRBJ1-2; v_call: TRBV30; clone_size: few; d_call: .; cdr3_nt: TGTGCCTGGAGTCGGACGGTCAGCTATGGCTACACCTTC; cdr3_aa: CAWSRTVSYGYTF
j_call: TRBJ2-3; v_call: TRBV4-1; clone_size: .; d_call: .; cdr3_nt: TGCGCCAGCAGCCTCAGCAGGGTCACAGATACGCAGTATTTT; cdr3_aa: CASSLSRVTDTQYF
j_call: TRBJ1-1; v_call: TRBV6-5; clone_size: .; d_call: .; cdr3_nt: TGTGCCAGCGGTCACACTGAAGCTTTCTTT; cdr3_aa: CASGHTEAFF
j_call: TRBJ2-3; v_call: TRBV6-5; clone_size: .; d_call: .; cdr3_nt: TGTGCCAGCATCCCTCGGCTAGGGAAAGATACGCAGTATTTT; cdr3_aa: CASIPRLGKDTQYF
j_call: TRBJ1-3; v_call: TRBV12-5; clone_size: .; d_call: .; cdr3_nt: TGTGCTAGTGGTCAAATAGGGGTTCGGGGAGACTCTGGAAACACCATATATTTT; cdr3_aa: CASGQIGVRGDSGNTIYF
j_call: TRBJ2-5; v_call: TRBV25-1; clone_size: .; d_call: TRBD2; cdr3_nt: TGTGCCAGCAGTGAATTGGGCGGGGGGGCCGAAGAGACCCAGTACTTC; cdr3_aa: CASSELGGGAEETQYF
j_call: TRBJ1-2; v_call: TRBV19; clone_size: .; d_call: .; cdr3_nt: TGTGCCAGCGGCGAGGGGTTGCGGCGGGGGTATGGCTACACCTTC; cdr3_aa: CASGEGLRRGYGYTF
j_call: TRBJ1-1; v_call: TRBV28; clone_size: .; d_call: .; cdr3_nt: TGTGCCAGCAGAGGGGGAGTCACTGAAGCTTTCTTT; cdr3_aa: CASRGGVTEAFF
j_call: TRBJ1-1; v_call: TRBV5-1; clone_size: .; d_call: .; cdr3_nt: TGCGCCAGCAGCTTGGGTATGGGGGAGTGGGGCAACACTGAAGCTTTCTTT; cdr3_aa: CASSLGMGEWGNTEAFF